The clone carrying this TCR beta chain was picked up one time. Its antigen remains unknown. Other DNA sequences from this sample encode an identical CDR3 as well. Repertoires were generated with immunoSEQ multiplex PCR, while TCRdb's copy carries only in-frame clones and drops some. The table lists some 85,000 clones, about nine tenths of them singletons. The sample comes from a study of OX40 agonist ivuxolimab in advanced cancers. Study-level results: The study observed clonal expansion of CD4+ and CD8+ blood T cells by week 6 at 0.1 to 3.0 mg/kg.

J was trimmed by 0 bases and V by 7 bases; bases with no gene match: 3. The CDR3 loop spans 13 amino acids. Germline CDR1 SGHRS, CDR2 YFSETQ. Sequencing was performed on CD4+ or CD8+ T cells sorted from blood, taken in a trial of the OX40 agonist ivuxolimab. V usage is TRBV5-1 and J usage is TRBJ2-7; 8 bases fit TRBD2. This TCR came from an adult with an advanced solid tumor such as melanoma, head and neck, liver or kidney cancer. The CDR3 protein is CASSSGPSYEQYF. CDR3 nucleotides: TGCGCCAGCTCTAGCGGGCCCTCCTACGAGCAGTACTTC.